The present T cell receptor (beta chain) was sequenced within a study of breast tumors, draining lymph nodes, adjacent tissues. Of note for this clonotype: Its antigen is unidentified.

Axillary draining lymph nodes of breast cancer patients supplied the node samples. V lost 6 bases, J lost 2 bases, and 14 bases lay in between. The CDR3 sequence is 14 residues long. The germline CDR1 and CDR2 sequences are MNHEY and SMNVEV (reference sequence). TCRdb passed the multiplex PCR reads through MiXCR, listing each CDR3 protein once. The data contain about 300,000 distinct CDR3 sequences, over 25% of them singletons. Study outcomes and limitations: Data only fit, rather than demonstrated, lymph node origin of most tumor T cells. Tumors had less TCR diversity than lymph nodes, more than nontumor tissue. Luminal-like breast cancer showed significantly greater tumor-nontumor repertoire similarity than basal-like breast cancer did. The data were judged consistent with most tumor T cells coming from lymph node and expanding in tumor.

This clonotype was sampled from a female donor with breast cancer. Some clones in this sample may be carry-over from other donors' samples. The sequenced material came from axillary lymph node tissue. The genes are TRBV27 and TRBJ2-7; maybe TRBD2 (6 bases). CDR3 DNA: TGTGCCAGCAGCCTGGCGGGGAGTACCTACGAGCAGTACTTC. This translates into CASSLAGSTYEQYF.